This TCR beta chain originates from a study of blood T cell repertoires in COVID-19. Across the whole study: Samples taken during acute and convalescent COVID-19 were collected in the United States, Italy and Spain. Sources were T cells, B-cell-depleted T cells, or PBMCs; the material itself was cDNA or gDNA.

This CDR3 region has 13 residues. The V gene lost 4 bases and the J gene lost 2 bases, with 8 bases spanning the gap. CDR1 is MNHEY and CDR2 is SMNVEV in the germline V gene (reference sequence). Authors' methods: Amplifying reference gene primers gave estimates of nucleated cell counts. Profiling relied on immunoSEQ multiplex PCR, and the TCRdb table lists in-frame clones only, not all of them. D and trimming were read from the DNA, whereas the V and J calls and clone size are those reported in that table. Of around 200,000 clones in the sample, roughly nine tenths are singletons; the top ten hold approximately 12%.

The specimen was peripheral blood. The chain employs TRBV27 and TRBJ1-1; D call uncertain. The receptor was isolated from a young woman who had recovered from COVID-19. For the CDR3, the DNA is TGTGCCAGCAGTTCCCTATCCAACACTGAAGCTTTCTTT. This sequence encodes CASSSLSNTEAFF.